This T cell receptor (beta chain) was sequenced in a study of blood T cells in healthy people across ages. This CDR3 has 15 amino acids. Trimming took off 3 bases at V and 3 bases at J, with 13 bases between the two ends. The V gene's germline CDR1 is SGHDT and CDR2 YYEEEE. A note on this clonotype: Its antigen is still unknown.

Sample-barcoded 5' priming and a J-beta primer mix drove a second PCR of roughly 6 to 12 cycles. TCRdb re-derived calls from the 5' RACE reads in MiXCR, one entry per CDR3 protein. This sample yields some 550,000 distinct CDR3 sequences, of which 40% to 50% are seen a single time; under 30% belongs to the top ten. Overall study results and limits: More naive CD4+ cells and higher diversity marked long-lived donors relative to aged donors. Significant beta diversity loss was already apparent by age about 42, declining roughly linearly.

The TCR sequence derives from a man aged 80 or over in good health. J is TRBJ2-1 and V is TRBV5-6, with D possibly TRBD1 on 5 matching bases. The sequenced sample consisted of blood. CDR3 residues: CASSSHRQGYNEQFF. CDR3 nucleotides: TGTGCCAGCAGCTCTCACCGCCAGGGCTACAATGAGCAGTTCTTC.